This TCR beta chain was captured in a study of shared T cell receptors in the human thymus. Only in-frame clones appear in the TCRdb table, and some are missing; sequencing was by immunoSEQ multiplex PCR. The data show hundreds of thousands of clones, more than 75% seen once. Germline V CDR1 and CDR2: SQVTM, ANQGSEA. Trimming removed 1 base from V and 2 bases from J; junction bases left unmatched: 17. There are 19 residues in the CDR3. This clone was detected only a few times. The data also belong to a second study, concerning human thymus T cells. That investigation notes: Blood and thymic repertoires both appeared biased in V and J gene usage.

This TCR derives from a boy younger than two with a congenital heart defect. Material: thymocytes. This sequence joins TRBV29-1 and TRBJ2-3; 8 bases are shared with TRBD2. CDR3 nucleotide sequence: TGCAGCGTTGAAGTGGGCCCAGGGGCCGCAGCGGGAGCCACAGATACGCAGTATTTT. The encoded protein is CSVEVGPGAAAGATDTQYF.